This T cell receptor beta chain was recorded in a study of CD8+ T cells in alopecia areata. Study-level points and caveats: Scalp sample sequencing also detects resident alphabeta T cells of normal skin. Unlike in mice, where it was clearer, TCR sharing across patients was less clear, possibly HLA-related.

As regards this clone: No antigen is known for it.

It was cDNA, reverse transcribed from extracted RNA, that served as the sequencing template. The protocol was immunoSEQ multiplex PCR, while the TCRdb copy is restricted to in-frame clones and leaves out a portion. Of 200,000 to 250,000 clones listed, just over 65% were seen once; the top ten hold over 1%. The CDR3 is made up of 16 amino acids. V dropped 8 bases and J dropped 5; count of bases not matched to a gene: 14. Germline CDR1 and CDR2: SNHLY and FYNNEI. This sample's treatment: oral pan-JAK inhibitor, 5-10 mg twice daily. The chain carries TRBV2 and TRBJ2-3, with 9 nucleotides matching TRBD2. This sequence was found in a human donor with alopecia areata. The sequenced sample was CD4+ T cells sorted from blood, obtained at week 44, from a patient treated with tofacitinib. CDR3 sequence reads: CASDYGGGAFGDTQYF. The CDR3 nucleotides read TGTGCCAGCGATTATGGCGGGGGGGCGTTTGGAGATACGCAGTATTTT. Supplemented by reference TRBV2 and TRBJ2-3, the full variable domain reads EPEVTQTPSHQVTQMGQEVILRCVPISNHLYFYWYRQILGQKVEFLVSFYNNEISEKSEIFDDQFSVERPDGSNFTLKIRSTKLEDSAMYFCASDYGGGAFGDTQYFGPGTRLTVL.